The rows below give T cell receptor beta chains drawn from one sample of a study of Graves' ophthalmopathy and Graves' hyperthyroidism. TCRdb reanalysed the multiplex PCR reads using MiXCR and keeps one entry per CDR3 protein. The sample lists about 740,000 distinct CDR3 sequences, 35% to 50% seen once, with 44% in the top ten. Sequenced: peripheral blood. The receptors were gathered from an adult man with Graves' ophthalmopathy. Each CDR3 is given without its conserved first and last residue. Fields, in order: D gene, V gene, CDR3 length, CDR3 protein. A D gene is named only where the DNA matches it firmly.

TRBD1 TRBV20-1 10 SAGQGTQPQH
NA TRBV5-4 11 ASSHGNNEKLF
NA TRBV7-4 12 ASKLSDGTYEQY
TRBD2 TRBV9 13 ASSARGGLGGEQY
NA TRBV20-1 11 SARVRGDQPQH
TRBD1 TRBV10-3 11 ASRTGAQETQY
TRBD1 TRBV20-1 14 SARDYRRTGSSEQY
TRBD2 TRBV7-6 15 AGSSGGLAGAQETQY
NA TRBV7-9 11 ASSAPLRDEQY
TRBD1 TRBV10-3 14 AFKTGANTGANVLT
NA TRBV10-2 11 ASSEWGGTEAF
NA TRBV4-3 12 ASSQVWSTWELF
NA TRBV7-9 14 ASSPPDGMWNTEAF
NA TRBV7-9 12 AVRPSSGANVLT
TRBD1 TRBV15 12 ATSRGDRGGPLH
TRBD2 TRBV7-2 12 ASSKLAGGPEQY
NA TRBV5-6 12 ASSLSLQNYGYT
NA TRBV20-1 11 SARPFDSTEAF
NA TRBV25-1 13 ASSDSAGILQPQH
NA TRBV6-6 11 ASTGGGNQPQH
TRBD1 TRBV19 13 ASSPGQAGPQPQH
NA TRBV2 12 ASSPSVSGREQY
NA TRBV7-9 14 ASSLEGGRTTSPLH
NA TRBV5-8 13 ASSLGAAYNSPLH